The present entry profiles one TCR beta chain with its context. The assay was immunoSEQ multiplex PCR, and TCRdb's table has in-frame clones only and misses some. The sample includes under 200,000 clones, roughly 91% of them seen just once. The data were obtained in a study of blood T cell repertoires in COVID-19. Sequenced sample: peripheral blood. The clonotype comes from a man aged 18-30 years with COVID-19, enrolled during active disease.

The CDR3 nucleotides read TGTGCCAGCAGCTACGGGACAGGGGACTACGAGCAGTACTTC. This gives the protein CASSYGTGDYEQYF. The rearrangement joins TRBV11-2 to TRBJ2-7; 10 nucleotides line up with TRBD1. The V segment lost 4 bases and the J segment 3 bases; nucleotides outside the gene matches: 3. Germline V gives CDR1 SGHAT, CDR2 FQNNGV. The CDR3 totals 14 residues.